This record covers a single T cell receptor (beta chain). Its specific antigen is unknown. The missing CDR3 end, 3 residues past where the read stops, is filled in from the germline J gene. Every participant had a single incident cervical HPV16 infection, and prevalent HPV16 infections were excluded. Cervical HPV DNA was detected by MY09/MY11 PCR, and genotyping was performed by dot-blot hybridization. Around 14 mL of heparinized blood was centrifuged, after which the buffy coat was aliquoted, frozen at -30 degrees C, and then stored at -80 degrees C. Genomic DNA was extracted from buffy coat specimens using QIAGEN kits. The data originate from a study of T cells in women clearing cervical HPV infection listed by TCRdb under 2018. About the investigation overall: Cases were roughly 23 women with histologically confirmed HPV16-related CIN3 or worse, including 2 invasive cancers. The controls were around 26 women whose single incident HPV16 infection cleared within 12 months with no development of precancer or cancer. Case blood was taken at the visit when the lesion was first identified, whereas control blood was taken when infection was no longer detected. Among cases, blood sampling came a median of roughly 150 days after lesion detection, with an interquartile range of roughly 90 to 230 days. Since HLA typing was available for only a few women, HLA type could not be ruled out as a confounder. An exploratory proof-of-principle case-control study, nested within the Guanacaste HPV Natural History Study in Costa Rica, was conducted to compare TCR repertoires across cervical HPV16 outcomes. Cases and controls were matched on year of sample collection and on age within five years. Cases had a median age of approximately 32 years compared with 38 for controls, and baseline characteristics showed no significant differences between the groups. In the parent cohort, approximately 9,400 women aged 18 or older were enrolled in Guanacaste, Costa Rica, during about 1993 to 1994 and were followed for six to seven years. Five blinded duplicates per group were added as quality controls, so that around 60 samples were obtained: 50 or so participants and 10 replicates.

The immunoSEQ assay used multiplex PCR to amplify TCR beta CDR3 regions from an average of roughly 1.2 ug of genomic DNA per sample. The assay corrected primer bias using a complete synthetic TCR repertoire to establish an amplification baseline. The amplicons were sequenced on the Illumina platform. As for how the authors treated the data: Sequence errors were corrected by clustering with frequency ratios and a modified nearest-neighbor algorithm, and the sequences were then analyzed in the immunoSEQ Analyzer using IMGT gene definitions. At each rarefaction depth, TCR richness and evenness were averaged across 20 rarefaction repeats, and samples with fewer sequences than that depth were excluded. V, D and J gene relative abundances were compared between groups with Wilcoxon rank sum tests, applying FDR correction. An intraclass correlation of roughly 95% for TCR richness and an average of around 80% across 60 to 80 gene segments were obtained from the blinded duplicates. As stored in TCRdb, this immuneACCESS dataset retains in-frame rearrangements with V and J assigned. A fraction of the clones does not appear; measured against another copy, unresolved V genes explain less than half of the discrepancy, and the remainder lacks a known reason. The DNA was the basis for D and trimming; V, J and clone size are from that table. The table kept for this sample lists roughly 31,000 clones. Roughly 7.3% of the sample rests with the top ten.

From cysteine to phenylalanine, the CDR3 is 14 amino acids long. The CDR3 was read in part: 33 bases, with the frame set at base 1. Deletion took 0 bases off V and 4 bases off J, with a span of 9 bases between the germline ends. CDR1 is given as LNHNV and CDR2 as YYDKDF, both from the germline V gene (reference sequence). What the work shows at the level of the full study, not this receptor alone: Whether associations preceded infection or resulted from infection could not be shown with the cross-sectional design, and effector/memory subsets and HPV-specific T cells were not isolated. Cases had lower TRBV6-7 relative abundance than controls (roughly 0.12% versus 0.17%; Bonferroni P = 0.0008). CIN3+ cases had significantly higher TCR repertoire richness than controls across sequencing depths, but evenness did not differ between the groups. Because the number of T cells in each sample was unknown, differences in richness could reflect differing T-cell content rather than repertoire biology. Random forest classifiers that combined richness and V gene abundances separated cases from controls with an estimated AUC of around 0.83.

The chain is assembled from TRBV15 and TRBJ2-5; the D gene cannot be named for sure. The receptor was derived from a woman aged 18-70 years with a cervical HPV16 infection that either progressed to CIN3+ or cleared (not recorded which). The sequencing sample was made of blood buffy coat. The covered CDR3 bases are TGTGCCACCAGCAGAGATTTGTCCTCAGAGACC. It encodes CATSRDLSSET. The full CDR3 sequence reads CATSRDLSSETQYF.